Each of the 18 T cell receptor beta chains below was sequenced from the same sample in a study of cytomegalovirus exposure and HLA in healthy donors. Researchers ran the PCR with 60 Vbeta and 13 Jbeta primers. The protocol was immunoSEQ multiplex PCR, while the TCRdb copy is restricted to in-frame clones and leaves out a portion. In the table there are around 210,000 clones, over 75% of which are singletons. Sequencing was performed on PBMCs. The receptors shown here come from a woman aged 30 to 39 in good health and CMV-seronegative.

The J gene is TRBJ2-3, the V gene TRBV18; 8 bases are shared with TRBD1. The V gene's germline CDR1 is KGHSH and CDR2 LQKENI. After removal of 3 bases from V and 2 bases from J, the junction contained 4 bases not matched to a gene. CDR3 length equals 15 residues. The chain's CDR3 is CASSPQGATTDTQYF. CDR3 bases: TGTGCCAGCTCACCTCAGGGGGCAACCACAGATACGCAGTATTTT. The full variable domain, in which reference TRBV18 and TRBJ2-3 provide the parts outside the CDR3, is NAGVMQNPRHLVRRRGQEARLRCSPMKGHSHVYWYRQLPEEGLKFMVYLQKENIIDESGMPKERFSAEFPKEGPSILRIQQVVRGDSAAYFCASSPQGATTDTQYFGPGTRLTVL.

The V call is TRBV27, the J call TRBJ2-7; 9 nucleotides agree with TRBD2. J gave up 1 base and V 5 bases, and 6 bases lay outside the gene matches. The CDR3 contains 15 residues. Germline CDR1 MNHEY, CDR2 SMNVEV (reference sequence). Written as DNA, the CDR3 is TGTGCCAGCAGTCCGACTAGCGGCATATCCTACGAGCAGTACTTC. Protein: CASSPTSGISYEQYF.

This chain connects TRBV4-2 to TRBJ1-4, with 7 nucleotides matching TRBD1. In germline, CDR1 is LGHNA, CDR2 YNFKEQ. The CDR3 sequence is 18 residues long. V lost 1 base, J lost 8 bases, and 16 bases stayed unmatched. CDR3 protein: CASSQAIAQGEGEEKLFF. DNA for the CDR3: TGTGCCAGCAGCCAAGCGATTGCTCAGGGGGAAGGAGAAGAAAAACTGTTTTTT.

This clone was counted once. The chain joins TRBV5-1 to TRBJ2-3; 11 bases agree with TRBD2. Germline V gives CDR1 SGHRS, CDR2 YFSETQ. J gave up 1 base and V 2 bases, and 9 bases lay outside the gene matches. The CDR3 runs to 18 residues. CDR3 DNA sequence: TGCGCCAGCAGCTTTGGCCTAGCGGGGGGCGGGGGCACAGATACGCAGTATTTT. Protein sequence: CASSFGLAGGGGTDTQYF.

The V and J genes are TRBV10-3 and TRBJ2-3; 13 positions agree with TRBD2. The CDR3 totals 15 residues. Germline V gene lookup returns CDR1 ENHRY and CDR2 SYGVKD. Trimming cost V 5 bases and J 4 bases; bases outside gene matches: 3. The CDR3 protein is CAISPTSGGADTQYF. The DNA of the CDR3 is TGTGCCATCAGTCCTACTAGCGGGGGGGCAGATACGCAGTATTTT.

The V call is TRBV5-1, the J call TRBJ2-2; D is unclear. The CDR3 is 14 residues long. Germline assignment: CDR1 SGHRS and CDR2 YFSETQ. Trimming removed 4 bases from V and 2 bases from J, with 9 bases in between. CDR3: CASSKTTNTGELFF. CDR3 in DNA: TGCGCCAGCAGCAAAACCACTAACACCGGGGAGCTGTTTTTT.

The rearrangement uses TRBV15 and TRBJ2-5, with TRBD1 matching over 8 bases. Per the germline V gene, CDR1 is LNHNV and CDR2 is YYDKDF (reference sequence). The CDR3 length is 15 residues. V was clipped by 1 base and J by 2 bases; unmatched bases: 3. This CDR3 reads CATSRVGTGQETQYF. In DNA form, the CDR3 reads TGTGCCACCAGCAGAGTCGGGACAGGACAAGAGACCCAGTACTTC.

This rearrangement joins TRBV19 to TRBJ2-4; D is perhaps TRBD1 (5 bases). V was pared by 4 bases and J by 6 bases, with 16 bases between. The CDR3 covers 15 residues. Germline CDR1 reads LNHDA; CDR2 reads SQIVND (reference sequence). The CDR3 spells CASSSPSTARNIQYF. CDR3 bases: TGTGCCAGTAGTAGCCCCTCGACAGCAAGAAACATTCAGTACTTC.

V usage is TRBV5-1 and J usage is TRBJ1-3, with D possibly matching TRBD1 (6 bases). Germline V gene data show CDR1 as SGHRS and CDR2 as YFSETQ. V was pared by 4 bases and J by 2 bases, with 16 bases between. There are 16 residues in the CDR3. CDR3 in DNA: TGCGCCAGCAGCCCGCTTCAGAACAGGGCTGGAAACACCATATATTTT. Encoded protein: CASSPLQNRAGNTIYF. The full variable domain, completed using reference TRBV5-1 and TRBJ1-3, is KAGVTQTPRYLIKTRGQQVTLSCSPISGHRSVSWYQQTPGQGLQFLFEYFSETQRNKGNFPGRFSGRQFSNSRSEMNVSTLELGDSALYLCASSPLQNRAGNTIYFGEGSWLTVV.

This chain links TRBV11-2 with TRBJ2-1; 7 nucleotides match TRBD1. This CDR3 has 13 amino acids. CDR1 is SGHAT and CDR2 is FQNNGV in the germline V gene. Trimming removed 4 bases from V and 6 bases from J; junction bases left unmatched: 3. The CDR3 reads CASSSDRVNEQFF. The CDR3 DNA reads TGTGCCAGCAGCTCCGACAGGGTCAATGAGCAGTTCTTC. The full variable domain, rest sourced from reference TRBV11-2 and TRBJ2-1, is EAGVAQSPRYKIIEKRQSVAFWCNPISGHATLYWYQQILGQGPKLLIQFQNNGVVDDSQLPKDRFSAERLKGVDSTLKIQPAKLEDSAVYLCASSSDRVNEQFFGPGTRLTVL.

The chain recombines TRBV28 with TRBJ1-1; tentatively, D is TRBD1 (5 bases). This CDR3 comprises 14 residues. The V gene lost 4 bases and the J gene lost 3 bases, with 12 bases spanning the gap. Germline lookup yields CDR1 MDHEN and CDR2 SYDVKM. The CDR3 nucleotides are TGTGCCAGCAGTTCATCCAGGGAGGACACTGAAGCTTTCTTT. It is translated as CASSSSREDTEAFF.

This clone was counted once. The chain joins TRBV5-6 to TRBJ1-4; D is perhaps TRBD1 (5 bases). The length of the CDR3 is 14 residues. With 1 base removed from V and 8 bases from J, the gap between germline ends came to 12 bases. Germline V gene sequence: CDR1 SGHDT, CDR2 YYEEEE. The CDR3 here is CASSLQGLWEKLFF. CDR3 sequence (DNA): TGTGCCAGCAGCTTGCAGGGTTTATGGGAAAAACTGTTTTTT.

The chain carries TRBV9 and TRBJ1-3; D unresolved. Germline V gene data show CDR1 as SGDLS and CDR2 as YYNGEE. V was cut by 3 bases and J by 4 bases, with 20 bases left in between. There are 17 residues in the CDR3. The CDR3 DNA follows: TGTGCCAGCAGCGCGTGGGCGGGCGAAGTAATCGGAAACACCATATATTTT. Translating it yields CASSAWAGEVIGNTIYF.

This chain connects TRBV10-3 to TRBJ1-4, with 9 bases fitting TRBD1. The V gene's germline CDR1 is ENHRY and CDR2 SYGVKD. The CDR3 runs 16 residues. V trimming: 7 bases; J trimming: 7 bases; junction bases outside the gene matches: 13. For the CDR3, the DNA is TGTGCCATCACTTGCCGACCCGGACAGGGGATTGAAAAACTGTTTTTT. Encoded protein: CAITCRPGQGIEKLFF.

J is TRBJ2-7 and V is TRBV11-2; D is undetermined. Germline lookup yields CDR1 SGHAT and CDR2 FQNNGV. V was clipped by 2 bases and J by 4 bases, with 15 bases between them. This CDR3 is 15 amino acids long. This CDR3 is CASSLQRGEYYEQYF. In DNA, the CDR3 is TGTGCCAGCAGCTTACAGCGCGGAGAATATTACGAGCAGTACTTC.

This clone has a single count. This chain connects TRBV2 to TRBJ2-7, with 10 bases aligning to TRBD1. The germline gives CDR1 SNHLY, CDR2 FYNNEI. The CDR3 covers 15 residues. J lost 3 bases, V lost 3 bases, and 5 bases had no gene match. Here the CDR3 reads CASSDPTGGGYEQYF. CDR3 in DNA: TGTGCCAGCAGTGACCCGACAGGGGGCGGCTACGAGCAGTACTTC.

V and J are TRBV30 and TRBJ1-2; D not certain. V lost 0 bases and J lost 6, with 11 bases in between. Germline V gene sequence: CDR1 GTSNPN, CDR2 SVGIG (reference sequence). This CDR3 region has 13 residues. As DNA, the CDR3 is TGTGCCTGGAGTGTACAACTATCTCATGGCTACACCTTC. Amino acids: CAWSVQLSHGYTF.

J is TRBJ2-5 and V is TRBV5-1, with 10 bases lining up with TRBD2. This CDR3 contains 15 residues. CDR1 is SGHRS and CDR2 is YFSETQ in the germline V gene. The junction had 4 bases not matched to a gene; V was cut back by 0 bases and J by 5 bases. The CDR3 region is CASSLASGGAETQYF. The DNA for the CDR3 is TGCGCCAGCAGCTTGGCCAGCGGGGGGGCCGAGACCCAGTACTTC.